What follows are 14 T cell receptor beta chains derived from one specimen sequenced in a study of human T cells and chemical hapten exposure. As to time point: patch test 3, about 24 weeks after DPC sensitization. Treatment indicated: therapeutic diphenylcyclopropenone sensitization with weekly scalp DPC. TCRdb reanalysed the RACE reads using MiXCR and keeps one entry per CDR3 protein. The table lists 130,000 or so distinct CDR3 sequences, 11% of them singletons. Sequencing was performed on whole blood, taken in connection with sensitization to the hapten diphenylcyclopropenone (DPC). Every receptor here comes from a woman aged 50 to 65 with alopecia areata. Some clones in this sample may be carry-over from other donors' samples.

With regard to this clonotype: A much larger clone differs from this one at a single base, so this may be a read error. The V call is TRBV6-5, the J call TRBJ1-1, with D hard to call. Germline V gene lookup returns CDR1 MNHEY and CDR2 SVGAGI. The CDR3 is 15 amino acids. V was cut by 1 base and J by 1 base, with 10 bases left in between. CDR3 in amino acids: CASSYLTEWNTEAFF. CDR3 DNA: TGTGCCAGCAGTTACTTGACGGAGTGGAACACTGAAGCTTTCTTT.

The CDR3 here is CASSQGQTNEAFF. For the CDR3, the DNA is TGTGCCAGCAGCCAAGGGCAGACTAATGAAGCTTTCTTT. The chain carries TRBV3-1 and TRBJ1-1; D not resolved. Trimming removed 1 base at V and 7 bases at J, with 10 bases between. CDR3 length: 13 residues. Germline CDR1 LGHDT, CDR2 YNNKEL (reference sequence).

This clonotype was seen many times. The CDR3 reads CASSTGTGGGYTF. As DNA, the CDR3 is TGTGCCAGCAGCACCGGGACAGGGGGAGGCTACACCTTC. This rearrangement joins TRBV3-1 to TRBJ1-2; 11 bases are shared with TRBD1. CDR3 length: 13 amino acids. V lost 5 bases, J lost 8 bases, and 4 bases stayed unmatched. Germline CDR1 and CDR2: LGHDT and YNNKEL (reference sequence).

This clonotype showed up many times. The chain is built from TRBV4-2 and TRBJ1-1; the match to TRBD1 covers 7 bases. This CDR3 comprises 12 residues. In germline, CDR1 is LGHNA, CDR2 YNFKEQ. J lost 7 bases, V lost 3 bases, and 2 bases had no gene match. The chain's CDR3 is CASSQDRIEAFF. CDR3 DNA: TGTGCCAGCAGCCAGGACAGGATTGAAGCTTTCTTT.

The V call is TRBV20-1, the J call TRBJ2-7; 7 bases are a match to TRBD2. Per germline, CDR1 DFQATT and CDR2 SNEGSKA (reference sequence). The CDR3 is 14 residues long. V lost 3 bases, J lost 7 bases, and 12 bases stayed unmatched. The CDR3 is CSARVPSGYGEQYF. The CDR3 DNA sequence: TGCAGTGCTAGGGTACCTAGCGGTTATGGGGAGCAGTACTTC.

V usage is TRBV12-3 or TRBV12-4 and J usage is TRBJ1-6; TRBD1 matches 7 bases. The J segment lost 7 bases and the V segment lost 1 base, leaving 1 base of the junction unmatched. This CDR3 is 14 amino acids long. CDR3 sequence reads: CASSLEGGNSPLHF. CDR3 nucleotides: TGTGCCAGCAGTTTAGAAGGGGGCAATTCACCCCTCCACTTT.

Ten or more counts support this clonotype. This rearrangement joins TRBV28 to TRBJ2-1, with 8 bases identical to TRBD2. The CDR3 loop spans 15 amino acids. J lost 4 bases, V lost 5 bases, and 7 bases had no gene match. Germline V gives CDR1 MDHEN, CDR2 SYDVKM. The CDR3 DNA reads TGTGCCAGCAGTGCCACTAGCGGAACTTACAATGAGCAGTTCTTC. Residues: CASSATSGTYNEQFF.

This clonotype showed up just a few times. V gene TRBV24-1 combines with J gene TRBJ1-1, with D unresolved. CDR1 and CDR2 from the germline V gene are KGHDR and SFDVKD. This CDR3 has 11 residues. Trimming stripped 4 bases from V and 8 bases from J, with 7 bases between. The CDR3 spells CATSDLGEAFF. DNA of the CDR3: TGTGCCACCAGTGACTTAGGAGAAGCTTTCTTT.

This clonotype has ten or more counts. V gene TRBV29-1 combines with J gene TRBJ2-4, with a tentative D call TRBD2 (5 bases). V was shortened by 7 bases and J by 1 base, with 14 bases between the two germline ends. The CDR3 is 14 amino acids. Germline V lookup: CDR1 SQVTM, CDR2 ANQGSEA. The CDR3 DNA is TGCAGCGGCCGGGATCCTGGGGCCAAAAACATTCAGTACTTC. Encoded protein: CSGRDPGAKNIQYF. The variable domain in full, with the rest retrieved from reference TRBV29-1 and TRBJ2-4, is SAVISQKPSRDICQRGTSLTIQCQVDSQVTMMFWYRQQPGQSLTLIATANQGSEATYESGFVIDKFPISRPNLTFSTLTVSNMSPEDSSIYLCSGRDPGAKNIQYFGAGTRLSVL.

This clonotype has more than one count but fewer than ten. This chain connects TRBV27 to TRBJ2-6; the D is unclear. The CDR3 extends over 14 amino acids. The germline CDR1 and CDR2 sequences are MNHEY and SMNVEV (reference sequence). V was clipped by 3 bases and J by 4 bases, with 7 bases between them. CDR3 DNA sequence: TGTGCCAGCAGTTTCGGTAAAGGGGCCAACGTCCTGACTTTC. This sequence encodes CASSFGKGANVLTF. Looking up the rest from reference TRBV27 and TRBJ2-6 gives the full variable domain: EAQVTQNPRYLITVTGKKLTVTCSQNMNHEYMSWYRQDPGLGLRQIYYSMNVEVTDKGDVPEGYKVSRKEKRNFPLILESPSPNQTSLYFCASSFGKGANVLTFGAGSRLTVL.

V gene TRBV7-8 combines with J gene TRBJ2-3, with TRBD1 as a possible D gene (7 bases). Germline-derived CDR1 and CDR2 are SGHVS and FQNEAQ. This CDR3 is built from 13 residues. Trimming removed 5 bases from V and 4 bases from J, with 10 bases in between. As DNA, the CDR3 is TGTGCCAGCAGCCCAGGGGGGTCAGATACGCAGTATTTT. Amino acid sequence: CASSPGGSDTQYF. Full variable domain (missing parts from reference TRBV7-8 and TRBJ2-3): GAGVSQSPRYKVAKRGQDVALRCDPISGHVSLFWYQQALGQGPEFLTYFQNEAQLDKSGLPSDRFFAERPEGSVSTLKIQRTQQEDSAVYLCASSPGGSDTQYFGPGTRLTVL.

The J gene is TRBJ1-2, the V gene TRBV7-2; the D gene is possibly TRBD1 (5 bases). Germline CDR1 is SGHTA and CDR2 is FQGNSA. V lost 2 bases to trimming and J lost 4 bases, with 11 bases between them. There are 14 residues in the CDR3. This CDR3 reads CASSLSGTSYGYTF. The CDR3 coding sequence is TGTGCCAGCAGCTTAAGCGGGACTTCCTATGGCTACACCTTC.

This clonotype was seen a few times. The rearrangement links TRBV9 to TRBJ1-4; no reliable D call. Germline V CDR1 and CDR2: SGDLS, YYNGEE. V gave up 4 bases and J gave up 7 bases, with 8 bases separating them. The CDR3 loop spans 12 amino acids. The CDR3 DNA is TGTGCCAGCAGCTCGAGCGGTGAAAAACTGTTTTTT. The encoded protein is CASSSSGEKLFF.

As DNA, the CDR3 is TGTGCCAGCAGTTTAGGCAACCAAGAGACCCAGTACTTC. It translates to CASSLGNQETQYF. V gene TRBV12-3 or TRBV12-4 combines with J gene TRBJ2-5; D gene ambiguous. The CDR3 contains 13 residues. V was shortened by 1 base and J by 0 bases, with 3 bases between the two germline ends.